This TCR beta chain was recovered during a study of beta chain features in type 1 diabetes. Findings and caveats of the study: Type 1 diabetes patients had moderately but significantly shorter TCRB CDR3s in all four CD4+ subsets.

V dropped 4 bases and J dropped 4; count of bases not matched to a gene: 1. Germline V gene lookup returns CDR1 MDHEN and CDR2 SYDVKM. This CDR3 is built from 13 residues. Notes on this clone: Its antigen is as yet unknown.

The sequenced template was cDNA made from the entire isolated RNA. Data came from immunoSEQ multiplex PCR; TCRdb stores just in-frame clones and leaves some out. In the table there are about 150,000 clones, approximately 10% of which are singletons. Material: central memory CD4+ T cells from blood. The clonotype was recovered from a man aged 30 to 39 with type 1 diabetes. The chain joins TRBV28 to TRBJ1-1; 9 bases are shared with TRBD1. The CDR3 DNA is TGTGCCAGCAGTTCGGACAGGGGCACTGAAGCTTTCTTT. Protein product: CASSSDRGTEAFF.